This T cell receptor (beta chain) was retrieved from a study of blood T cells in healthy people across ages. This clonotype was seen only a few times. With a J-beta primer mix and a sample-barcoded 5' primer, a second PCR ran about 6 to 11 cycles. One entry per CDR3 protein, called by TCRdb with MiXCR from the 5' RACE reads. The sample contains 1.5 million to 2 million distinct CDR3 sequences, about 39% of which appear only once. This sequence originates from a human donor in good health. Sequences were obtained from blood.

DNA of the CDR3: TGCAGTGCCGATTCGACTAGCTACGAGCAGTACTTC. Translation: CSADSTSYEQYF. The chain is built from TRBV20-1 and TRBJ2-7, with D tentatively TRBD2 (6 bases). The CDR3 contains 12 residues. V lost 6 bases, J lost 3 bases, and 12 bases lay in between. Germline V gives CDR1 DFQATT, CDR2 SNEGSKA (reference sequence).